The 20 T cell receptor beta chains given below trace back to one sample, sequenced in a study of blood T cell repertoires in COVID-19. TCRdb's table, derived via immunoSEQ multiplex PCR, lists solely in-frame clones and lacks some. The data show 200,000 to 250,000 clones, 88% seen once. The sequenced sample consisted of peripheral blood. Every receptor here comes from a woman in her fifties or sixties with acute or convalescent COVID-19.

The V gene is TRBV7-6, the J gene TRBJ2-2; possible D gene TRBD1, 5 bases. This CDR3 is built from 13 residues. The germline V gene encodes CDR1 SGHVS and CDR2 FNYEAQ. V was clipped by 5 bases and J by 6 bases, with 10 bases between them. CDR3 sequence reads: CASSPQTAGELFF. The CDR3 DNA sequence: TGTGCCAGCAGCCCCCAGACAGCCGGGGAGCTGTTTTTT.

V is TRBV7-2 and J is TRBJ1-5, with D unresolved. CDR1 SGHTA and CDR2 FQGNSA come from the germline V gene. The CDR3 runs to 16 residues. V dropped 3 bases and J dropped 6 bases, with 18 bases sitting between them. CDR3: CASSFGIGISGQPQHF. DNA for the CDR3: TGTGCCAGCAGCTTTGGTATCGGGATATCTGGTCAGCCCCAGCATTTT. Complete variable domain (other parts from reference TRBV7-2 and TRBJ1-5): GAGVSQSPSNKVTEKGKDVELRCDPISGHTALYWYRQSLGQGLEFLIYFQGNSAPDKSGLPSDRFSAERTGGSVSTLTIQRTQQEDSAVYLCASSFGIGISGQPQHFGDGTRLSIL.

The V call is TRBV7-9, the J call TRBJ1-2; 8 bases are a match to TRBD1. J was trimmed by 13 bases and V by 5 bases; bases with no gene match: 9. CDR3 size: 12 residues. From germline, CDR1 is SEHNR and CDR2 FQNEAQ (reference sequence). The CDR3 region has the DNA TGTGCCAGCAGCCCCGGGACAGGTCAGGGCACCTTC. As protein: CASSPGTGQGTF.

This chain uses TRBV5-1 with TRBJ2-5; 7 bases are a match to TRBD1. Per germline, CDR1 SGHRS and CDR2 YFSETQ. J lost 2 bases, V lost 4 bases, and 8 bases had no gene match. This CDR3 is built from 15 residues. CDR3 protein: CASSAAPGQQETQYF. DNA of the CDR3: TGCGCCAGCAGCGCTGCTCCGGGACAGCAAGAGACCCAGTACTTC.

The rearrangement joins TRBV3-1 (or the pseudogene TRBV3-2) to TRBJ1-2; no definite D call. The CDR3 extends over 13 amino acids. Germline CDR1 and CDR2: LGHDT and YNNKEL (reference sequence). The germline V and J ends were trimmed by 3 bases and 4 bases, with 9 bases remaining between them. The CDR3 DNA sequence: TGTGCCAGCAGCCATAGAGGGCCCTATGGCTACACCTTC. It yields the protein CASSHRGPYGYTF.

The gene calls are TRBV28 and TRBJ2-7; D is possibly TRBD1 (6 bases). CDR1 is MDHEN, CDR2 SYDVKM, per germline. The CDR3 extends over 15 amino acids. The V end lost 5 bases, the J end lost 1 base, and 15 bases lay between the germline ends. The CDR3 protein is CASSPGQFISYEQYF. In DNA, the CDR3 is TGTGCCAGCAGTCCTGGACAGTTTATATCCTACGAGCAGTACTTC. The variable domain in full, with the rest retrieved from reference TRBV28 and TRBJ2-7, is DVKVTQSSRYLVKRTGEKVFLECVQDMDHENMFWYRQDPGLGLRLIYFSYDVKMKEKGDIPEGYSVSREKKERFSLILESASTNQTSMYLCASSPGQFISYEQYFGPGTRLTVT.

J is TRBJ2-2 and V is TRBV29-1, with 9 bases matching TRBD1. With 5 bases clipped from V and 5 bases from J, the junction kept 6 bases outside the gene matches. Germline CDR1 SQVTM, CDR2 ANQGSEA. There are 14 residues in the CDR3. CDR3 residues: CSVSTGGSTGELFF. CDR3 sequence (DNA): TGCAGCGTTTCCACAGGGGGCTCTACCGGGGAGCTGTTTTTT.

V is TRBV2 and J is TRBJ2-7; possibly TRBD1 for D (6 bases). This CDR3 spans 15 amino acids. CDR1 is SNHLY, CDR2 FYNNEI, per germline. V was shortened by 6 bases and J by 6 bases, with 21 bases between the two germline ends. CDR3 sequence reads: CASSVRPGATGEQYF. In DNA form, the CDR3 reads TGTGCCAGCAGCGTCCGGCCAGGGGCCACGGGCGAGCAGTACTTC.

This clone was observed once. The chain employs TRBV7-3 and TRBJ1-2; a weak D match, TRBD1 (6 bases). CDR1 is SGHTA and CDR2 is FQGTGA in the germline V gene. The CDR3 spans 17 residues. The V end was cut by 1 base, the J end by 7 bases, with 22 bases between. CDR3 sequence (DNA): TGTGCCAGCAGCTTAAACCCTAGTTACAGGGTTGAGGGTGGCTACACCTTC. Protein: CASSLNPSYRVEGGYTF. The entire variable domain, with the rest obtained from reference TRBV7-3 and TRBJ1-2, is as follows: GAGVSQTPSNKVTEKGKYVELRCDPISGHTALYWYRQSLGQGPEFLIYFQGTGAADDSGLPNDRFFAVRPEGSVSTLKIQRTERGDSAVYLCASSLNPSYRVEGGYTFGSGTRLTVV.

The J gene is TRBJ2-2, the V gene TRBV7-9; 9 bases agree with TRBD2. Germline V CDR1 and CDR2: SEHNR, FQNEAQ (reference sequence). With 2 bases clipped from V and 6 bases from J, the junction kept 4 bases outside the gene matches. The CDR3 contains 15 residues. The CDR3 DNA is TGTGCCAGCAGCTTACTAGCGGGGACCCCCGGGGAGCTGTTTTTT. It encodes CASSLLAGTPGELFF.

CDR3 nucleotide sequence: TGTGCCAGCAGCTTACCAGGGAGCAATCAGCCCCAGCATTTT. Protein product: CASSLPGSNQPQHF. This sequence joins TRBV7-9 and TRBJ1-5, with D maybe TRBD1 (5 bases). Trimming left V 2 bases short and J 1 base short, with 6 bases between. CDR3 length equals 14 residues. CDR1 and CDR2 from the germline V gene are SEHNR and FQNEAQ (reference sequence).

The chain joins TRBV5-8 to TRBJ2-7, with 9 bases that match TRBD1. V was clipped by 0 bases and J by 3 bases; unmatched bases: 4. The CDR3 sequence is 15 residues long. CDR1 is SGHTS, CDR2 YDEGEE, per germline. The DNA of the CDR3 is TGTGCCAGCAGCTTGGCCGGGACAGGGTTCTACGAGCAGTACTTC. Amino acids: CASSLAGTGFYEQYF.

The V gene is TRBV7-6, the J gene TRBJ2-3; 12 bases are a match to TRBD2. V was pared by 4 bases and J by 3 bases, with 2 bases of the junction left unmatched. The V gene's germline CDR1 is SGHVS and CDR2 FNYEAQ. The CDR3 has 15 amino acids. Written as DNA, the CDR3 is TGTGCCAGCAGCTACGGGACTAGCGGGACAGATACGCAGTATTTT. Translating it yields CASSYGTSGTDTQYF.

The rearrangement links TRBV11-2 to TRBJ2-3; 9 positions agree with TRBD1. CDR3 length: 17 residues. Germline V CDR1 and CDR2: SGHAT, FQNNGV. V trimming: 2 bases; J trimming: 1 base; junction bases outside the gene matches: 7. In DNA form, the CDR3 reads TGTGCCAGCAGCTTAAAACTGACAGGGGGGCGCACAGATACGCAGTATTTT. It encodes CASSLKLTGGRTDTQYF.

The rearrangement links TRBV20-1 to TRBJ1-5; D possibly corresponds to TRBD1 (5 bases). Trimming cost V 5 bases and J 9 bases, with 14 bases left between them. Germline assignment: CDR1 DFQATT and CDR2 SNEGSKA (reference sequence). The CDR3 has 12 amino acids. The chain's CDR3 is CSACEGSGPQHF. The DNA of the CDR3 is TGCAGTGCTTGTGAGGGGAGCGGGCCCCAGCATTTT.

This clone was detected once. This chain uses TRBV7-9 with TRBJ2-3; 9 bases align to TRBD1. Germline V gene data show CDR1 as SEHNR and CDR2 as FQNEAQ (reference sequence). The V and J ends lost 5 bases and 6 bases, in that order; junction bases with no gene match: 9. The CDR3 loop spans 15 amino acids. CDR3 loop: CASSPGTGSVDTQYF. CDR3 nucleotides: TGTGCCAGCAGCCCCGGGACAGGGTCTGTGGATACGCAGTATTTT.

This chain links TRBV5-5 with TRBJ1-5; 11 bases are a match to TRBD1. This CDR3 has 18 residues. V lost 4 bases and J lost 1; bases outside the gene matches: 10. CDR1 and CDR2 from the germline V gene are SGHKS and YYEKEE (reference sequence). In DNA, the CDR3 is TGTGCCAGCAGCCTCCGGGACAGGGGGACCATGAGCAATCAGCCCCAGCATTTT. Protein: CASSLRDRGTMSNQPQHF.

This chain links TRBV10-2 with TRBJ1-2, with a weak D call TRBD1 (5 bases). Germline V CDR1 and CDR2: WSHSY, SAAADI. The germline V and J ends were trimmed by 2 bases and 3 bases, with 13 bases remaining between them. This CDR3 has 15 residues. CDR3 amino acids: CASSEDSSNYYGYTF. As DNA, the CDR3 is TGCGCCAGCAGTGAGGACAGTAGTAACTACTATGGCTACACCTTC.

The V and J genes are TRBV6-2 or TRBV6-3 and TRBJ2-5; 9 nucleotides match TRBD1. The length of the CDR3 is 14 residues. Trimming cost V 5 bases and J 6 bases; bases outside gene matches: 7. Germline values: CDR1 MNHEY, CDR2 SVGEGT. In DNA form, the CDR3 reads TGTGCCAGCAGTGCGGGACAGGGCAGGAAGACCCAGTACTTC. The encoded protein is CASSAGQGRKTQYF.

This chain uses TRBV20-1 with TRBJ1-2; D gene uncertain. The CDR3 has 11 amino acids. Germline V CDR1 and CDR2: DFQATT, SNEGSKA (reference sequence). The V and J ends lost 6 bases and 5 bases respectively, with 10 bases between them. CDR3 amino acids: CSAVLSYGYTF. CDR3 DNA: TGCAGTGCGGTGTTGAGTTATGGCTACACCTTC.